Listed here is a single T cell receptor (beta chain). What it binds is not known. Repertoires were generated with immunoSEQ multiplex PCR, while TCRdb's copy carries only in-frame clones and drops some. This table has tens of thousands of clones, under 80% appearing once. The record originates from a study of vaccination effects on CD4 cells after COVID-19. Before sequencing took place, the ViraFEST assay used viral peptide pools to expand antigen-specific CD4+ T cells. With more than nine days of culture completed, CD4+ T cells were isolated. Sometime from March through December 2020, the person acquired a SARS-CoV-2 infection that PCR confirmed. Germline loops: CDR1 SGHTA, CDR2 FQGNSA. Trimming removed 3 bases from V and 4 bases from J, with 9 bases in between. The CDR3 extends over 13 amino acids.

The chain carries TRBV7-2 and TRBJ2-5; possible D gene TRBD2, 5 bases. This TCR was sampled from a human donor who had a prior SARS-CoV-2 infection. Sequenced material: CD4+ T cells from PBMCs cultured with HIV peptides, taken before COVID-19 vaccination. Subset given: HIV-1 Nef peptide pool negative control/reference culture. CDR3 nucleotides: TGTGCCAGCAGCTTTTCGGGGAGAGAGACCCAGTACTTC. Translated, it gives CASSFSGRETQYF. Drawing the rest from reference TRBV7-2 and TRBJ2-5, the complete variable domain is GAGVSQSPSNKVTEKGKDVELRCDPISGHTALYWYRQSLGQGLEFLIYFQGNSAPDKSGLPSDRFSAERTGGSVSTLTIQRTQQEDSAVYLCASSFSGRETQYFGPGTRLLVL.